A selection of T cell receptor beta chains follows, all from one sample in a study of blood T cell repertoires in COVID-19. Libraries were prepared by immunoSEQ multiplex PCR; TCRdb keeps only in-frame clonotypes and omits some of them. The sample holds hundreds of thousands of clones, around nine tenths seen once. Source material: PBMCs or T cells enriched from blood (not recorded which). Source of these receptors: an older woman who had recovered from COVID-19. Both conserved end residues are part of each CDR3. A D gene is named only where the DNA matches it firmly. Some rows mark clone size as missing; the rest say once, few, many or name a class of expanded clone.

clone_size	d_call	v_call	j_call	cdr3_aa	cdr3_nt
.	TRBD2	TRBV11-2	TRBJ2-3	CASSPAGRTRTDTQYF	TGTGCCAGCAGCCCCGCCGGTAGGACTAGAACAGATACGCAGTATTTT
once	.	TRBV5-1	TRBJ1-6	CASSPGTSSYNSPLHF	TGCGCCAGCAGCCCCGGGACATCCTCCTATAATTCACCCCTCCACTTT
.	TRBD1	TRBV2	TRBJ1-2	CASSGRGQGAYGYTF	TGTGCCAGCAGTGGGAGGGGACAGGGAGCCTATGGCTACACCTTC
.	.	TRBV4-1	TRBJ1-1	CASSQGGFNEAFF	TGCGCCAGCAGCCAAGGGGGCTTTAATGAAGCTTTCTTT
.	TRBD1	TRBV27	TRBJ1-1	CASSWDRGRGTEAFF	TGTGCCAGCAGTTGGGACAGGGGGAGGGGGACTGAAGCTTTCTTT
.	TRBD1	TRBV2	TRBJ1-5	CASTPGGRGNQPQHF	TGTGCCAGCACACCAGGGGGCAGGGGCAATCAGCCCCAGCATTTT
.	.	TRBV5-1	TRBJ1-1	CASSLSRSGGGTEAFF	TGCGCCAGCAGCTTGTCGCGGTCGGGGGGCGGCACTGAAGCTTTCTTT
.	TRBD1	TRBV12-5	TRBJ1-1	CASGHGQGNTEAFF	TGTGCTAGTGGTCACGGACAGGGGAACACTGAAGCTTTCTTT
.	.	TRBV6-6	TRBJ1-4	CASSQGVISFEF	TGTGCCAGCAGTCAAGGAGTGATAAGTTTTGAGTTT
.	.	TRBV7-2	TRBJ1-6	CASSDPGAGGTADNSPLHF	TGTGCCAGCAGCGACCCAGGGGCCGGGGGGACGGCGGATAATTCACCCCTCCACTTT
.	TRBD1	TRBV4-1	TRBJ1-3	CASSQDLLGPGTGGNTIYF	TGCGCCAGCAGCCAAGATCTGTTGGGCCCCGGGACAGGGGGAAACACCATATATTTT
.	.	TRBV4-1	TRBJ2-5	CASSQETPGAQYF	TGCGCCAGCAGCCAAGAAACCCCAGGGGCCCAGTACTTC
.	.	TRBV7-9	TRBJ2-1	CASSFMFLEGPDEQFF	TGTGCCAGCAGCTTTATGTTTTTGGAGGGTCCTGATGAGCAGTTCTTC
.	TRBD1	TRBV18	TRBJ1-2	CASSGTAANYGYTF	TGTGCCAGCTCGGGGACAGCCGCTAACTATGGCTACACCTTC
.	.	TRBV4-1	TRBJ1-1	CASSQVGTLEAFF	TGCGCCAGCAGCCAAGTGGGCACCTTGGAAGCTTTCTTT
.	TRBD1	TRBV19	TRBJ1-6	CASSVTGLGRSPLHF	TGTGCCAGTAGTGTGACAGGGCTCGGTAGGTCCCCCCTCCACTTT
.	TRBD1	TRBV6-5	TRBJ1-2	CASSPLLKGAGYTF	TGTGCCAGCAGCCCCCTATTGAAGGGGGCTGGCTACACCTTC
.	TRBD1	TRBV13	TRBJ2-4	CASSLDRGAENIQYF	TGTGCCAGCAGCCTCGACAGGGGGGCGGAAAACATTCAGTACTTC
.	.	TRBV4-1	TRBJ1-3	CASSQVLGGIVGNTIYF	TGCGCCAGCAGCCAAGTATTAGGGGGAATCGTCGGAAACACCATATATTTT
.	.	TRBV24-1	TRBJ1-5	CATSGQGSQPQHF	TGTGCCACCAGTGGGCAGGGCAGTCAGCCCCAGCATTTT
.	TRBD1	TRBV6-6	TRBJ2-1	CASTKGQGAYNEQFF	TGTGCCAGCACTAAAGGACAGGGGGCGTACAATGAGCAGTTCTTC
.	.	TRBV10-1	TRBJ2-2	CASSEASVSGELFF	TGCGCCAGCAGTGAGGCTAGCGTGTCCGGGGAGCTGTTTTTT
.	.	TRBV29-1	TRBJ2-1	CSVGRGGVNEQFF	TGCAGCGTTGGTAGGGGCGGTGTGAATGAGCAGTTCTTC
.	TRBD1	TRBV11-2	TRBJ1-6	CASSPGTVYNSPLHF	TGTGCCAGCAGTCCCGGGACAGTGTATAATTCACCCCTCCACTTT
.	TRBD2	TRBV6-6	TRBJ2-2	CASSRTSGGTNTGELFF	TGTGCCAGCAGTCGGACTAGCGGGGGCACGAACACCGGGGAGCTGTTTTTT
.	TRBD1	TRBV24-1	TRBJ1-2	CATSGGTGTYGYTF	TGTGCCACCAGTGGGGGGACAGGGACCTATGGCTACACCTTC
.	TRBD1	TRBV7-2	TRBJ1-5	CASSWTGDPHQPQHF	TGTGCCAGCAGCTGGACAGGGGACCCCCATCAGCCCCAGCATTTT
.	.	TRBV6-5	TRBJ1-1	CASSLLVNTEAFF	TGTGCCAGCAGTTTACTAGTGAACACTGAAGCTTTCTTT
once	.	TRBV5-5	TRBJ2-2	CASSHRTGPPGELFF	TGTGCCAGCAGCCACCGAACAGGGCCCCCCGGGGAGCTGTTTTTT
.	.	TRBV10-3	TRBJ2-3	CAISDIDTQYF	TGTGCCATCAGTGATATCGATACGCAGTATTTT
.	TRBD1	TRBV4-1	TRBJ2-4	CASSPADRGRLAKNIQYF	TGCGCCAGCAGCCCTGCGGACAGGGGACGCCTAGCCAAAAACATTCAGTACTTC
.	.	TRBV13	TRBJ2-1	CASSPDRPTYNEQFF	TGTGCCAGCAGCCCCGACAGGCCCACCTACAATGAGCAGTTCTTC
.	.	TRBV12-3/TRBV12-4	TRBJ2-2	CAFKGRGELFF	TGTGCCTTTAAGGGGCGGGGGGAGCTGTTTTTT
.	TRBD1	TRBV2	TRBJ2-3	CASSGQGAVTDTQYF	TGTGCCAGCAGCGGACAGGGGGCGGTCACAGATACGCAGTATTTT
.	TRBD1	TRBV5-1	TRBJ2-6	CASSLEGAQGANVLTF	TGCGCCAGCAGCTTGGAGGGGGCGCAGGGGGCCAACGTCCTGACTTTC
.	TRBD1	TRBV7-9	TRBJ2-7	CASSYGDSLSYEQYF	TGTGCCAGCAGCTACGGGGACAGCCTATCCTACGAGCAGTACTTC
.	TRBD1	TRBV5-1	TRBJ2-5	CASRSGQGRETQYF	TGCGCCAGCAGATCGGGACAGGGAAGAGAGACCCAGTACTTC
once	TRBD1	TRBV7-8	TRBJ1-6	CASSRSGQAFYNSPLHF	TGTGCCAGCAGTCGGAGCGGACAGGCCTTCTATAATTCACCCCTCCACTTT
.	TRBD1	TRBV5-4	TRBJ2-2	CASSAIRDRGKTGELFF	TGTGCCAGCAGCGCGATCCGGGACAGGGGCAAGACCGGGGAGCTGTTTTTT
.	TRBD1	TRBV18	TRBJ1-2	CASSPTGQGEYGYTF	TGTGCCAGCTCACCTACTGGACAGGGGGAATATGGCTACACCTTC